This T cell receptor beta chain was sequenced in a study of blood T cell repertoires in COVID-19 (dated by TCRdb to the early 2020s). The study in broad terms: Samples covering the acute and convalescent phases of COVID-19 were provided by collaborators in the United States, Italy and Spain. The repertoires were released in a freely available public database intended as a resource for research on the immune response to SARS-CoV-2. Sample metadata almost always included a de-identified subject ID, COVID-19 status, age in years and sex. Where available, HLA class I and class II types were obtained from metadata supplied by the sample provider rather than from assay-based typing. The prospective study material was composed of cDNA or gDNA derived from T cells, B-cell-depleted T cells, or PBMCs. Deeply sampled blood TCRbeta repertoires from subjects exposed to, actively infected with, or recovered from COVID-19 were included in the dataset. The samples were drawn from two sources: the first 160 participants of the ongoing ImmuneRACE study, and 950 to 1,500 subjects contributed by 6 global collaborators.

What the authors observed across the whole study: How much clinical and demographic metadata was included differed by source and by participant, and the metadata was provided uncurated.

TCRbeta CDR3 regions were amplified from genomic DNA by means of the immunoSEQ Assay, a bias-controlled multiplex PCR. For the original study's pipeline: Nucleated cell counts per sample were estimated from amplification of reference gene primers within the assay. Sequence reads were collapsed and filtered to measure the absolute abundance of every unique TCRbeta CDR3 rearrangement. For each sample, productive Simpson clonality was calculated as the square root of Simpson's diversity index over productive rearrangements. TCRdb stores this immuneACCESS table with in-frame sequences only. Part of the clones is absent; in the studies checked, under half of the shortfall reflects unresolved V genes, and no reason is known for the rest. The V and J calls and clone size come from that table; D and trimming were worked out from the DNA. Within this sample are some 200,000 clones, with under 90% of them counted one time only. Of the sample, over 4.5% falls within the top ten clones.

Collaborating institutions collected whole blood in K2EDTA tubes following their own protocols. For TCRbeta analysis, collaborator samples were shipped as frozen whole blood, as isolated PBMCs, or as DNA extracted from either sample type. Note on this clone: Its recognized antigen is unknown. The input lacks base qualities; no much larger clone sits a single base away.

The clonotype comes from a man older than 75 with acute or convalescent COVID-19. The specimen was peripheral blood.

The nucleotides are TGTGCCAGTAGTATAGGCAGGCTCGATGAGCAGTTCTTC. The encoded protein is CASSIGRLDEQFF. The chain uses TRBV19 and TRBJ2-1, with the D gene call left open. The CDR1 and CDR2 encoded by the germline V gene (reference sequence) are LNHDA and SQIVND. From cysteine to phenylalanine, the CDR3 is 13 amino acids long. The read is trimmed to its CDR3 DNA, 39 bases read in frame from base 1. Between the V and J ends, shortened by 1 base and 8 bases respectively, the junction contains 9 bases.